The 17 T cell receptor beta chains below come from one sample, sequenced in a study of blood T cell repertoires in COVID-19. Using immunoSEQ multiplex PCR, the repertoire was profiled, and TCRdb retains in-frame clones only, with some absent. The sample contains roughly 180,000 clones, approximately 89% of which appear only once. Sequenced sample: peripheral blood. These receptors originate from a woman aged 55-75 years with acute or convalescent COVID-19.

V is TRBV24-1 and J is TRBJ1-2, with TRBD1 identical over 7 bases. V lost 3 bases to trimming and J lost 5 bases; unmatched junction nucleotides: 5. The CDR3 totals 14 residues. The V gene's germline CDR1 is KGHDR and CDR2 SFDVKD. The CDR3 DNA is TGTGCCACCAGTGATCGGACAGGCGGGTATGGCTACACCTTC. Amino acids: CATSDRTGGYGYTF.

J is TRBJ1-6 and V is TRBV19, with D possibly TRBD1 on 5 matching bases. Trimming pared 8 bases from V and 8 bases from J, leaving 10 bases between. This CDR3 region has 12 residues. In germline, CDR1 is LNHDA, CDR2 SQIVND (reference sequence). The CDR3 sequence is CASRQGDSPLHF. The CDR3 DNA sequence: TGTGCCAGTCGGCAGGGCGATTCACCCCTCCACTTT.

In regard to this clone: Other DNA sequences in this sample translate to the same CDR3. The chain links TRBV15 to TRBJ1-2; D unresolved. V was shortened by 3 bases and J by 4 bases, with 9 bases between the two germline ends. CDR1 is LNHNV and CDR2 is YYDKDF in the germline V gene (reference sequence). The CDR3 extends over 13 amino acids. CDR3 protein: CATSRGGLYGYTF. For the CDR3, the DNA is TGTGCCACCAGCAGGGGTGGACTCTATGGCTACACCTTC.

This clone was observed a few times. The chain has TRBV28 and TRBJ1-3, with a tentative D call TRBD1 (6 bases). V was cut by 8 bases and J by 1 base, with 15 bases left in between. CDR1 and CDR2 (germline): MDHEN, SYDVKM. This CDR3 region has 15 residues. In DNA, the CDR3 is TGTGCCAGCCTCAGCTCCGGGACATCTGGAAACACCATATATTTT. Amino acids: CASLSSGTSGNTIYF.

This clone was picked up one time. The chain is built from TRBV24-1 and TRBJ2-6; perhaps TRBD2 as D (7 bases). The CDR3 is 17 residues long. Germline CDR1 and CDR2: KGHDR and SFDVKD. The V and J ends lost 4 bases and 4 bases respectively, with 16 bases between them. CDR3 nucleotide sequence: TGTGCCACCAGTGAAGGCGGGAGACAGGAGGGGGCCAACGTCCTGACTTTC. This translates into CATSEGGRQEGANVLTF.

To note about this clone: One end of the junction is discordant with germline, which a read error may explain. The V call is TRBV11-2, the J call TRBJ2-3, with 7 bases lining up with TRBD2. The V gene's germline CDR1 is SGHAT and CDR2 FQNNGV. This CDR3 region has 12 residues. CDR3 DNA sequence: TGTGCCAGCAGCTTATCTGAGACTAGCAGGGATTTT. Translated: CASSLSETSRDF. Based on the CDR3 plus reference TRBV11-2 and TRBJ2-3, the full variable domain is EAGVAQSPRYKIIEKRQSVAFWCNPISGHATLYWYQQILGQGPKLLIQFQNNGVVDDSQLPKDRFSAERLKGVDSTLKIQPAKLEDSAVYLCASSLSETSRDFGPGTRLTVL.

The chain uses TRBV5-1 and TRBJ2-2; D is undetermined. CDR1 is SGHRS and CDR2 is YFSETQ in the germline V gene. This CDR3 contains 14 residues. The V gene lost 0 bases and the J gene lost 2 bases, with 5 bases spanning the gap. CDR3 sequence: CASSLDSNTGELFF. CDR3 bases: TGCGCCAGCAGCTTGGACAGCAACACCGGGGAGCTGTTTTTT.

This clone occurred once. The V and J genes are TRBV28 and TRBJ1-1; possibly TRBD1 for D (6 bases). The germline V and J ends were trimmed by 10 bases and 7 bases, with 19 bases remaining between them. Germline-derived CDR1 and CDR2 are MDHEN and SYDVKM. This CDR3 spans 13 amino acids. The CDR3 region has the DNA TGTGCCATCAATGGCGGGGGGCAGGGTGAAGCTTTCTTT. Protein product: CAINGGGQGEAFF.

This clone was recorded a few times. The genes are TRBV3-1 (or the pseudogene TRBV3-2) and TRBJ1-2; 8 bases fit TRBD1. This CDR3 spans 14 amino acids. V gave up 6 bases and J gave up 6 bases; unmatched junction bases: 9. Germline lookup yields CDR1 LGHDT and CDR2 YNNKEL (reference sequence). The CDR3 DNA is TGTGCCAGCAGATCGGACAGGGCAACCCATGGCTACACCTTC. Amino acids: CASRSDRATHGYTF.

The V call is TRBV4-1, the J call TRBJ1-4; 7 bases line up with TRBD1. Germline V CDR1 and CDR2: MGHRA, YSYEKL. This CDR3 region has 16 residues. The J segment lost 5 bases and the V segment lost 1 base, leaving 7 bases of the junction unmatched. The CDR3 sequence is CASSQGARGPNEKLFF. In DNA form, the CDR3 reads TGCGCCAGCAGCCAAGGGGCAAGGGGGCCCAATGAAAAACTGTTTTTT.

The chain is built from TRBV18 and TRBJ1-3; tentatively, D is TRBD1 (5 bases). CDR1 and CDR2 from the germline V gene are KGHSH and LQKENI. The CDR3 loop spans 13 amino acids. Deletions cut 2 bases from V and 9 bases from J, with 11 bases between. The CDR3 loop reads CASSPAGGATIYF. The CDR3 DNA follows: TGTGCCAGCTCACCAGCGGGAGGGGCCACCATATATTTT.

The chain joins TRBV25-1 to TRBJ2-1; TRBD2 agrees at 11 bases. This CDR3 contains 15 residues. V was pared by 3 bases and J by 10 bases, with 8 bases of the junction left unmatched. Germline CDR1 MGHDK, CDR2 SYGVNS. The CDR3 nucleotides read TGTGCCAGCAGTGAGGGTTGGGGACTAGCGGTAGAGCAGTTCTTC. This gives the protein CASSEGWGLAVEQFF.

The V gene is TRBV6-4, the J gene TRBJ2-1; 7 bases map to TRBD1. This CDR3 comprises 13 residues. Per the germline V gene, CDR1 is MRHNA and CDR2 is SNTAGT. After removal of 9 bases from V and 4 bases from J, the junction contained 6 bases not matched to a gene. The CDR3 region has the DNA TGTGCCAGGGGACAGAGGAAGTACAATGAGCAGTTCTTC. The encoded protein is CARGQRKYNEQFF.

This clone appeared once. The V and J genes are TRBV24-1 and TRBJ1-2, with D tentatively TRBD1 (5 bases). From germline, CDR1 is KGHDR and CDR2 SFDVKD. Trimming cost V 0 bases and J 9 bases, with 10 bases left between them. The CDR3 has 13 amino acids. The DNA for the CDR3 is TGTGCCACCAGTGATTTGTCTGACAGCAGCTACACCTTC. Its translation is CATSDLSDSSYTF.

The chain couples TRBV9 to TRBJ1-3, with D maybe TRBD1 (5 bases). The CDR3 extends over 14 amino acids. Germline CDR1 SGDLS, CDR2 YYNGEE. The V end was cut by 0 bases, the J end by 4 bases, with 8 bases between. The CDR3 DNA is TGTGCCAGCAGCGTAGCCAGGGAAGGAAACACCATATATTTT. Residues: CASSVAREGNTIYF.

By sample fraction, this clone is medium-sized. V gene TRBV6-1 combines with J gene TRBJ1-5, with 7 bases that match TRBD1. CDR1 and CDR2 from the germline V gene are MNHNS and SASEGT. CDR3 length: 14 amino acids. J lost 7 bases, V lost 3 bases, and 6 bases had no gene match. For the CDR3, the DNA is TGTGCCAGCAGTGAGGGACAGAGCGCCCAGCCCCAGCATTTT. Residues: CASSEGQSAQPQHF.

DNA of the CDR3: TGTGCCAGCTCACCGTCCGGGACAGGGAAAAGGCCCGAAGCTTTCTTT. This codes for CASSPSGTGKRPEAFF. The chain has TRBV18 and TRBJ1-1, with 9 bases lining up with TRBD1. The J segment lost 8 bases and the V segment lost 3 bases, leaving 13 bases of the junction unmatched. CDR3 length: 16 amino acids. Germline V gene data show CDR1 as KGHSH and CDR2 as LQKENI.